The subject of this entry is one T cell receptor (beta chain). This sample is part of a study of control samples from healthy donors and cancer patients. Generated by immunoSEQ multiplex PCR, the TCRdb table keeps only in-frame clones and is missing some. The sample lists under 55,000 clones; about 80% were seen once. This CDR3 comprises 15 residues. Germline V gene lookup returns CDR1 MDHEN and CDR2 SYDVKM. V was pared by 4 bases and J by 2 bases, with 4 bases of the junction left unmatched. The chain is built from TRBV28 and TRBJ2-7; TRBD2 aligns across 11 bases. The source is a man aged 70-80 years in good health. Sequenced: blood. The chain's CDR3 is CASSSLTSGTYEQYF. CDR3 coding DNA: TGTGCCAGCAGTTCCCTGACTAGCGGGACCTACGAGCAGTACTTC.